These 22 T cell receptor beta chains came from one sample sequenced in a study of early T cells in non-severe SARS-CoV-2 infection. One entry per CDR3 protein results from TCRdb running MiXCR on the 5' RACE reads. The repertoire holds tens of thousands of distinct CDR3 sequences, around 8.5% seen once, with 20% in the top ten. The sample comprised whole blood. These receptors came from an adult who was a healthcare worker with PCR-confirmed SARS-CoV-2 infection or an uninfected control (not recorded which).

The V call is TRBV10-3, the J call TRBJ1-1, with 8 nucleotides matching TRBD1. The junction had 6 bases not matched to a gene; V was cut back by 6 bases and J by 3 bases. Germline CDR1 reads ENHRY; CDR2 reads SYGVKD. The CDR3 has 14 amino acids. CDR3 protein: CAIRPGGWYTEAFF. Written as DNA, the CDR3 is TGTGCCATCAGACCAGGGGGCTGGTACACTGAAGCTTTCTTT.

This clonotype appeared a few times. This chain connects TRBV30 to TRBJ2-7; D is undetermined. The germline CDR1 and CDR2 sequences are GTSNPN and SVGIG (reference sequence). The CDR3 is 13 residues long. V gave up 5 bases and J gave up 3 bases, with 14 bases separating them. CDR3 protein: CAWSVSAFYEQYF. The CDR3 nucleotides read TGTGCCTGGTCCGTCTCGGCCTTCTACGAGCAGTACTTC.

This clonotype showed up just a few times. The chain is built from TRBV18 and TRBJ2-2; no clear D. The CDR3 has 13 residues. Per the germline V gene, CDR1 is KGHSH and CDR2 is LQKENI. With 2 bases removed from V and 7 bases from J, the gap between germline ends came to 8 bases. The CDR3 DNA is TGTGCCAGCTCACCAAACGCGAACGGGGAGCTGTTTTTT. It encodes CASSPNANGELFF.

This clonotype was counted a few times. CDR3 sequence: CASSRQGNYGYTF. The CDR3 coding sequence is TGTGCCAGCAGCCGTCAGGGAAACTATGGCTACACCTTC. The chain links TRBV12-3 or TRBV12-4 to TRBJ1-2; TRBD1 might be the D (5 bases). Between the trimmed V and J ends, which lost 6 bases and 2 bases, there was a span of 10 bases. The length of the CDR3 is 13 residues.

This clonotype was detected ten times or more. The chain has TRBV15 and TRBJ2-2; the D gene is possibly TRBD1 (6 bases). Trimming pared 0 bases from V and 5 bases from J, leaving 13 bases between. The V gene's germline CDR1 is LNHNV and CDR2 YYDKDF (reference sequence). This CDR3 is built from 16 residues. In nucleotides, the CDR3 is TGTGCCACCAGCAGAGATAGAACAGGGCTAACCGGGGAGCTGTTTTTT. This sequence encodes CATSRDRTGLTGELFF.

This clonotype was detected only a few times. The chain recombines TRBV18 with TRBJ2-2; no reliable D call. Germline V gives CDR1 KGHSH, CDR2 LQKENI. Between the trimmed V and J ends, which lost 3 bases and 2 bases, there was a span of 10 bases. There are 15 residues in the CDR3. CDR3 protein: CASSPARINTGELFF. The CDR3 region has the DNA TGTGCCAGCTCACCTGCCAGAATCAACACCGGGGAGCTGTTTTTT.

The CDR3 coding sequence is TGCGCCAGCAGCTTGGCACCGGGCGGCTACACCTTC. Translating gives CASSLAPGGYTF. The chain employs TRBV5-1 and TRBJ1-2; no reliable D call. V gave up 0 bases and J gave up 8 bases, with 8 bases separating them. This CDR3 region has 12 residues. Germline V lookup: CDR1 SGHRS, CDR2 YFSETQ.

This clonotype was recorded many times. The chain recombines TRBV9 with TRBJ2-1, with D tentatively TRBD2 (6 bases). Trimming stripped 3 bases from V and 2 bases from J, with 12 bases between. Germline CDR1 is SGDLS and CDR2 is YYNGEE. CDR3 size: 15 residues. CDR3 nucleotide sequence: TGTGCCAGCAGCGCTCGGGACTTCGCCTACAATGAGCAGTTCTTC. It codes for CASSARDFAYNEQFF.

In this sample, this clonotype turned up a few times. The CDR3: CASSSGLAGVTQYF. For the CDR3, the DNA is TGTGCCAGCAGCTCTGGACTAGCGGGGGTAACCCAGTATTTT. The chain is built from TRBV7-2 and TRBJ2-3, with TRBD2 identical over 13 bases. Germline V gene sequence: CDR1 SGHTA, CDR2 FQGNSA. The trim removed 4 bases at V and 12 bases at J, leaving 7 bases unmatched. The CDR3 spans 14 residues.

The chain recombines TRBV5-1 with TRBJ2-5; D gene unclear. The ends were cut back, 3 bases at V and 1 base at J, with 13 bases in the middle. There are 15 residues in the CDR3. Germline V CDR1 and CDR2: SGHRS, YFSETQ. The DNA of the CDR3 is TGCGCCAGCAGCTCCCCCGCCGGAGTCCAAGAGACCCAGTACTTC. It translates to CASSSPAGVQETQYF.

This chain joins TRBV30 and TRBJ2-6; 11 bases are shared with TRBD1. V lost 5 bases, J lost 0 bases, and 3 bases stayed unmatched. CDR1 is GTSNPN, CDR2 SVGIG, per germline (reference sequence). CDR3 size: 16 residues. The CDR3: CAWGTGGFSGANVLTF. CDR3 DNA sequence: TGTGCCTGGGGGACAGGGGGTTTCTCTGGGGCCAACGTCCTGACTTTC.

This clonotype was counted ten times or more. The chain recombines TRBV30 with TRBJ2-1, with 10 bases lining up with TRBD2. V shed 1 base and J 0 bases; nucleotides not matched to a gene: 12. CDR1 is GTSNPN and CDR2 is SVGIG in the germline V gene (reference sequence). The CDR3 is 19 residues long. The CDR3 region is CAWSGGIAGGPSSYNEQFF. DNA for the CDR3: TGTGCCTGGAGTGGGGGAATAGCGGGGGGCCCCAGCTCCTACAATGAGCAGTTCTTC.

A few counts support this clonotype. The rearrangement links TRBV6-1 to TRBJ1-6; D is ambiguous. CDR3 length: 14 residues. V lost 1 base to trimming and J lost 8 bases, with 9 bases between them. The germline gives CDR1 MNHNS, CDR2 SASEGT. The CDR3 bases are TGTGCCAGCAGTGAAGGCCTGAAGGATTCACCCCTCCACTTT. Translation: CASSEGLKDSPLHF.

This clonotype has more than one count but fewer than ten. The chain couples TRBV7-6 to TRBJ1-1; perhaps TRBD1 as D (5 bases). V was trimmed by 5 bases and J by 6 bases, leaving 16 bases between them. Germline V gene lookup returns CDR1 SGHVS and CDR2 FNYEAQ. The length of the CDR3 is 14 residues. The CDR3 bases are TGTGCCAGCAGCCCAGGACTGACGGGACCTGAAGCTTTCTTT. Translating gives CASSPGLTGPEAFF.

Only a few counts were recorded for this clonotype. This chain links TRBV29-1 with TRBJ1-1, with a tentative D call TRBD1 (5 bases). Germline CDR1 is SQVTM and CDR2 is ANQGSEA. V lost 4 bases and J 3 bases, leaving 6 bases between the germline ends. This CDR3 comprises 11 residues. The DNA for the CDR3 is TGCAGCGTTGGAGGGGACACTGAAGCTTTCTTT. This gives the protein CSVGGDTEAFF.

This clonotype came up a few times. CDR3 DNA sequence: TGTGCCAGCAGTGAAAAGGACGGTTCCTACGAGCAGTACTTC. This encodes CASSEKDGSYEQYF. The chain is built from TRBV25-1 and TRBJ2-7; D unclear. Germline V CDR1 and CDR2: MGHDK, SYGVNS. The length of the CDR3 is 14 residues. V lost 2 bases, J lost 1 base, and 9 bases lay in between.

This clonotype has a handful of counts. V and J are TRBV6-6 and TRBJ2-5, with TRBD1 as a possible D gene (7 bases). The CDR3 is 14 residues long. Germline CDR1 and CDR2: MNHNY and SVGAGI (reference sequence). Trimming cost V 6 bases and J 5 bases, with 16 bases left between them. CDR3 in DNA: TGTGCCAGCAGCCCGGGGTCAGGGGGGGAGACCCAGTACTTC. Translated: CASSPGSGGETQYF.

This clonotype came up a few times. V and J are TRBV20-1 and TRBJ1-1; D gene ambiguous. The CDR3 is 10 residues long. The germline gives CDR1 DFQATT, CDR2 SNEGSKA (reference sequence). The V end lost 5 bases, the J end lost 11 bases, and 12 bases lay between the germline ends. CDR3: CSAWAYGAFF. The DNA of the CDR3 is TGCAGTGCTTGGGCTTATGGGGCTTTCTTT.

This sequence joins TRBV7-9 and TRBJ1-2, with 7 bases identical to TRBD1. This CDR3 is 14 amino acids long. Germline CDR1 SEHNR, CDR2 FQNEAQ (reference sequence). With 7 bases clipped from V and 6 bases from J, the junction kept 11 bases outside the gene matches. DNA for the CDR3: TGTGCCAGCACGAAATTCGACAGGGCTAATGGCTACACCTTC. This codes for CASTKFDRANGYTF.

This clonotype was counted only a few times. This chain links TRBV4-1 with TRBJ2-1, with 12 nucleotides matching TRBD2. The CDR3 is 12 residues long. CDR1 MGHRA and CDR2 YSYEKL come from the germline V gene. The junction had 6 bases not matched to a gene; V was cut back by 8 bases and J by 13 bases. The CDR3 DNA follows: TGCGCCAGCCAGGGGACTAGCGGGCCTCAGTTCTTC. This codes for CASQGTSGPQFF.

Only a few counts were recorded for this clonotype. V gene TRBV7-9 combines with J gene TRBJ2-1, with 9 nucleotides matching TRBD2. The V gene's germline CDR1 is SEHNR and CDR2 FQNEAQ (reference sequence). V shed 6 bases, J shed 7 bases, and the junction held 7 bases outside the gene matches. The CDR3 is made up of 14 amino acids. As DNA, the CDR3 is TGTGCCAGCAGGCTAGCGGGGCGGAATAATGAGCAGTTCTTC. It is translated as CASRLAGRNNEQFF. Based on the CDR3 plus reference TRBV7-9 and TRBJ2-1, the full variable domain is DTGVSQNPRHKITKRGQNVTFRCDPISEHNRLYWYRQTLGQGPEFLTYFQNEAQLEKSRLLSDRFSAERPKGSFSTLEIQRTEQGDSAMYLCASRLAGRNNEQFFGPGTRLTVL.

As concerns this clonotype: The junction does not match germline at one end; this may be a read error. The genes are TRBV19 and TRBJ1-1, with D unclear. This CDR3 has 13 residues. CDR1 is LNHDA, CDR2 SQIVND, per germline (reference sequence). The CDR3 is CATSGIRNTEASF. The CDR3 bases are TGTGCCACCTCGGGAATCCGGAACACTGAAGCTTCCTTT.